This note documents a single T cell receptor (beta chain) sequence. What it recognizes is unknown. This CDR3 is 20 amino acids long. V was pared by 6 bases and J by 3 bases, with 33 bases between. The V gene's germline CDR1 is SQVTM and CDR2 ANQGSEA. TCRdb's copy holds only in-frame clones and misses some; the assay was immunoSEQ multiplex PCR. Of about 2.1 million clones in the sample, around 93% were seen once. This sample was included in a study of shared clonotypes between healthy human individuals. Regarding the study as a whole: Inspection by rarefaction showed sorted-subset sequencing to be incomplete despite large depth.

In the naive CD8 group, cells lacked CD45RO and were positively selected for CCR7, so terminally differentiated effector memory CD45RA+ cells were left out. All participating donors were Caucasian adults from Nashville, Tennessee. The chain links TRBV29-1 to TRBJ2-4; no definite D call. The sequence was obtained from a man between 18 and 35 years old in good health. Some clones in this sample may be carry-over from other donors' samples. Sequencing was done on a sample of naive CD8+ T cells from PBMCs. The CDR3 nucleotides read TGCAGCGTAGCAAACTCCGCCTGGGTGGTCGGTTCTCCCATCAAAAACATTCAGTACTTC. Amino acid sequence: CSVANSAWVVGSPIKNIQYF.